In this sample, the clone carrying this TCR beta chain turned up a few times. Its target is unknown. The data originate from a study of response to subunit inactivated influenza vaccine. Notes on the study in general: The authors put forward the suggestion that each seasonal influenza vaccination may bring in only a limited number of new T cells.

Via MiXCR, TCRdb re-called the RT-PCR reads, giving one row per CDR3 protein. The sample includes more than 250,000 distinct CDR3 sequences, just over 20% of them seen just once. CDR1 is MNHNS, CDR2 SASEGT, per germline. V gave up 6 bases and J gave up 5 bases, with 4 bases separating them. The CDR3 extends over 10 amino acids. Sample: PBMCs from blood, taken approximately 20 months after vaccination. This receptor was identified in a man aged 50-75 years who received an inactivated influenza vaccine. V and J are TRBV6-1 and TRBJ1-1; no firm D call. DNA of the CDR3: TGTGCCAGCAGACAGACTGAAGCTTTCTTT. This codes for CASRQTEAFF.